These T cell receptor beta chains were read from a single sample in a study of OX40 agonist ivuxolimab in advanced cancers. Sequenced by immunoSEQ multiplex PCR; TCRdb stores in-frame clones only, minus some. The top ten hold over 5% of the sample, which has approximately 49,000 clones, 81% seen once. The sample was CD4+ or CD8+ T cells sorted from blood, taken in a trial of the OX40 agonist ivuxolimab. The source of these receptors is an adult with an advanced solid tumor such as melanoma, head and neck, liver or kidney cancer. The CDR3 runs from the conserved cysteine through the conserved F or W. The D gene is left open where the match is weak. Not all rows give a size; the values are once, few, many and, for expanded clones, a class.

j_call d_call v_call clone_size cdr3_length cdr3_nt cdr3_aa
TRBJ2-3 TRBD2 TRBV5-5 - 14 TGTGCCAGCAGCTCGGGACTAGCGGGAGATACGCAGTATTTT CASSSGLAGDTQYF
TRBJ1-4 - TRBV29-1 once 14 TGCAGCGTACCCCTTGACCCAACTAATGAAAAACTGTTTTTT CSVPLDPTNEKLFF
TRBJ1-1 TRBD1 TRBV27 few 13 TGTGCCAGCAGTACCTCGACAGGGTCTGAAGCTTTCTTT CASSTSTGSEAFF
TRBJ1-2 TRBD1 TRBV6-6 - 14 TGTGCCAGCAGCCTAACCGGGACAGGGGGAGGCTACACCTTC CASSLTGTGGGYTF
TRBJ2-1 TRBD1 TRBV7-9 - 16 TGTGCCAGCAGCAGAACTCCGGGACAGGGTCACAATGAGCAGTTCTTC CASSRTPGQGHNEQFF
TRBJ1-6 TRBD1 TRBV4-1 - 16 TGCGCCAGCAGCCCGACAGGGGCTCCTAACAATTCACCCCTCCACTTT CASSPTGAPNNSPLHF
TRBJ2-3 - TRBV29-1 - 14 TGCAGCGTTGAATCCGGGGCCACCACAGATACGCAGTATTTT CSVESGATTDTQYF
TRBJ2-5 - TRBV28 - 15 TGTGCCAGCAGCACCCGAGGGAGTGTCCAAGAGACCCAGTACTTC CASSTRGSVQETQYF
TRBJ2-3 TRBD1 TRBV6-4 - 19 TGTGCCAGCAGTGACTCGAGGAGGTTGTGGGACAGGGGCACAGATACGCAGTATTTT CASSDSRRLWDRGTDTQYF
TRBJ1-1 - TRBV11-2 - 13 TGTGCCAGCAGCTTATGGCCCACGGGTGAAGCTTTCTTT CASSLWPTGEAFF
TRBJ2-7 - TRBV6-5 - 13 TGTGCCAGCAGCCCCGGGCAGGGGAGGGAGCAGTACTTC CASSPGQGREQYF
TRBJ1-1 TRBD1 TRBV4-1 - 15 TGCGCCAGCAGCCAGACAGGGTACATGAACACTGAAGCTTTCTTT CASSQTGYMNTEAFF
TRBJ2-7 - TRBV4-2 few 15 TGTGCCAGCAGCCAAGAACGGCTAGCTTCCTACGAGCAGTACTTC CASSQERLASYEQYF
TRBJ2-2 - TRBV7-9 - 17 TGTGCCAGCAGCTTAAACAGGGTGGCCCCTAACACCGGGGAGCTGTTTTTT CASSLNRVAPNTGELFF
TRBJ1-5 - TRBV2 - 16 TGTGCCAGCAGTCCCGGGACCCCGCTCAGCAATCAGCCCCAGCATTTT CASSPGTPLSNQPQHF
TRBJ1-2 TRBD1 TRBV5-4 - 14 TGTGCCAGCAGCCATGCCGAGACAGGGTATGGCTACACCTTC CASSHAETGYGYTF
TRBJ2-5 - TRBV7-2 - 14 TGTGCCAGCAGCGACCGGGACTGGATAGAGACCCAGTACTTC CASSDRDWIETQYF
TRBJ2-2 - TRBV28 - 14 TGTGCCAGCAGTTTATTGGGGGACACCGGGGAGCTGTTTTTT CASSLLGDTGELFF
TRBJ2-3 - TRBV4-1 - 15 TGCGCCAGCAGCCAAACAGGGTTGGTCACAGATACGCAGTATTTT CASSQTGLVTDTQYF
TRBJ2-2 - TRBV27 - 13 TGTGCCAGCAGTTTAATGGTCACCGGGGAGCTGTTTTTT CASSLMVTGELFF
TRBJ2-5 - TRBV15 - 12 TGTGCCTCAAAGGGGTTCCAAGAGACCCAGTACTTC CASKGFQETQYF
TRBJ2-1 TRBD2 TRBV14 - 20 TGTGCCAGCAGCCAAGATAGAGGACTAGCGGGACCGATCTCCTACAATGAGCAGTTCTTC CASSQDRGLAGPISYNEQFF
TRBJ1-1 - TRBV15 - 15 TGTGCCACCAGCAGAGTTCGAAATATGAACACTGAAGCTTTCTTT CATSRVRNMNTEAFF
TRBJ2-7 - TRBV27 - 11 TGTGCCAGCAGTTCTTCCTACGAGCAGTACTTC CASSSSYEQYF
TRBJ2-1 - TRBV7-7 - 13 TGTGCCAGCAGCCCCGCGGGCGGGGATGAGCAGTTCTTC CASSPAGGDEQFF
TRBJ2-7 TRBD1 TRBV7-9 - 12 TGTGCCATCGTACAGGGGGCCTACGAGCAGTACTTC CAIVQGAYEQYF
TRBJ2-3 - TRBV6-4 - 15 TGTGCCAGCAGTGACGGAGGGTCCGGGACAGATACGCAGTATTTT CASSDGGSGTDTQYF
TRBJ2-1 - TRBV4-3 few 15 TGCGCCAGCAGCCAAGATGGGAACAGATACAATGAGCAGTTCTTC CASSQDGNRYNEQFF
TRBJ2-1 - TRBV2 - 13 TGTGCCAGCAGTGTATATCTCCGGGATGAGCAGTTCTTC CASSVYLRDEQFF
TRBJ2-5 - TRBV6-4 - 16 TGTGCCAGCAGGGACAACGTTTATCGTCTGAAAGAGACCCAGTACTTC CASRDNVYRLKETQYF
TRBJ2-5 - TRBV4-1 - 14 TGCGCCAGCAGCCAAGAGGGGGACGGGGAGACCCAGTACTTC CASSQEGDGETQYF
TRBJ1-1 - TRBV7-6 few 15 TGTGCCAGCAGCCCTGCCCCTCTGACTAACACTGAAGCTTTCTTT CASSPAPLTNTEAFF
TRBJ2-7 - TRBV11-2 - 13 TGTGCCAGCACCCCGGACGGACCCTACGAGCAGTACTTC CASTPDGPYEQYF
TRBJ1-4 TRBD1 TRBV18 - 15 TGTGCCAGCTCTCTCCAGGGGGCCGCTAATGAAAAACTGTTTTTT CASSLQGAANEKLFF
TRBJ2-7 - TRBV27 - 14 TGTGCCACATCGGCGGGGACCCTTGCCTACGAGCAGTACTTC CATSAGTLAYEQYF
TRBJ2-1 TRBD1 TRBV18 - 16 TGTGCCAGCTCACGCCAGACAGGGGGGACCGACAATGAGCAGTTCTTC CASSRQTGGTDNEQFF
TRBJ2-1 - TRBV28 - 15 TGTGCCAGCAGTTGGGGCATGGGGACCGGCAATGAGCAGTTCTTC CASSWGMGTGNEQFF
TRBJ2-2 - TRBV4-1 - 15 TGCGCCAGCAGCCAGATGACAGGTTTAATCGGGGAGCTGTTTTTT CASSQMTGLIGELFF
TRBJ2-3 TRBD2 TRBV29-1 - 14 TGCAGCGTTGACAGGCGGGAGGCCACAGATACGCAGTATTTT CSVDRREATDTQYF
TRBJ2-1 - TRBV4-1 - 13 TGCGCCAGCAGCCAAGATCACGGAGGGGAGCAGTTCTTC CASSQDHGGEQFF
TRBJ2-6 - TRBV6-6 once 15 TGTGCCAGCAGTTACTTGGGGTATGGGGCCAACGTCCTGACTTTC CASSYLGYGANVLTF
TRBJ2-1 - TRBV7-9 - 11 TGTGCCAGCAGCTTAGGCCATGAGCAGTTCTTC CASSLGHEQFF
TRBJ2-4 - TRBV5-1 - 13 TGCGCCAGCTCTCCTCTTGGCGGTAGCATTCAGTACTTC CASSPLGGSIQYF
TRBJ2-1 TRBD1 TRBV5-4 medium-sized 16 TGTGCCAGCAGCTTGGAGGGACAGGGGGCCTACAATGAGCAGTTCTTC CASSLEGQGAYNEQFF
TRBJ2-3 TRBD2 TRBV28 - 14 TGTGCCAGCAGTTTTCTCAGCGGGACGGATACGCAGTATTTT CASSFLSGTDTQYF
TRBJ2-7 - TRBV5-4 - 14 TGTGCCAGCAGCGAAAACCGGCAGGCTTACGAGCAGTACTTC CASSENRQAYEQYF
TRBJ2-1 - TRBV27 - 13 TGTGCCAGCAGTTTGGTGAGGGGAAATGAGCAGTTCTTC CASSLVRGNEQFF
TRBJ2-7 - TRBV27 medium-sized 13 TGTGCCAGCCATGGGAACAGGGCTTACGAGCAGTACTTC CASHGNRAYEQYF
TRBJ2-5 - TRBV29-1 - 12 TGCAGCGTTGAGCACGGGAACGAGACCCAGTACTTC CSVEHGNETQYF
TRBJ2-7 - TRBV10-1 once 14 TGCGCCAGCAGTGAAGTGACTAGTTCCGACGAGCAGTACTTC CASSEVTSSDEQYF
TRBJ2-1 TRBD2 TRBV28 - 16 TGTGCCAGCAGTTTAGGACTAGCGGGGGGGCGGGCTGAGCAGTTCTTC CASSLGLAGGRAEQFF
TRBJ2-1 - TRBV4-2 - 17 TGTGCCAGCAGCCAAGAGGCTAGCCCAAGCTCCTACAATGAGCAGTTCTTC CASSQEASPSSYNEQFF
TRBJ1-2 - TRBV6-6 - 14 TGTGCCAGCACCCCCCTGGGGCAGAGCTATGGCTACACCTTC CASTPLGQSYGYTF
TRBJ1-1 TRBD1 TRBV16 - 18 TGTGCCAGCAGCCATCATCTACCCGGGACAGGAATGAACACTGAAGCTTTCTTT CASSHHLPGTGMNTEAFF
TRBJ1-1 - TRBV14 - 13 TGTGCCAGCAGCCAAGTAACGAACACTGAAGCTTTCTTT CASSQVTNTEAFF